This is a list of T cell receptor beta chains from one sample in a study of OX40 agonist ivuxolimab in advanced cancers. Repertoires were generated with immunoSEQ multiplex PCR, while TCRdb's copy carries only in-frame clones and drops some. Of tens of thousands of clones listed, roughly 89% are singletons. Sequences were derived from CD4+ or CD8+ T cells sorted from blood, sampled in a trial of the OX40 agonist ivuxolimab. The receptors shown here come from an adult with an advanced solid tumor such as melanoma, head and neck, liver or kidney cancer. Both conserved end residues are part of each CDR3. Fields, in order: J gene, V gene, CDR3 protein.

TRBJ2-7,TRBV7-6,CASSSHQGAQSEEQYF
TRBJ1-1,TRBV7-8,CASSPGGVTEAFF
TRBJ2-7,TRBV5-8,CASSLGLDSVSSYEQYF
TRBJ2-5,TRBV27,CASSSLGGEETQYF
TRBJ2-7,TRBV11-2,CASSGVGGGTYEQYF
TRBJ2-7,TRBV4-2,CASSQDRGLSYEQYF
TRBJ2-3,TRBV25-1,CASSEGGGDTDTQYF
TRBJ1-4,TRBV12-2,CASRLYWPRLTNEKLFF
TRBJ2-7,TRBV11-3,CASSPGGGSYEQYF
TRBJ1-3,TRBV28,CASRPPLDPGNTIYF
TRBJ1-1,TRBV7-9,CASSGGRGTGVSVRPEAFF
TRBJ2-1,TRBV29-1,CSVPVGASYNEQFF
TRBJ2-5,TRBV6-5,CASLGGGKQETQYF
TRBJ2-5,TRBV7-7,CASSSGLEETQYF